These 11 T cell receptor beta chains came from one sample sequenced in a study of T cell responses to AZD1222 COVID-19 vaccine. Measured with immunoSEQ multiplex PCR; TCRdb has only the in-frame clones, and not every one. The sample holds 180,000 or so clones, approximately 89% seen once. This sample comprised peripheral blood, obtained 28 days after the second AZD1222 dose. These receptor sequences come from an adult who received the AZD1222 COVID-19 vaccine.

The chain couples TRBV3-1 (or the pseudogene TRBV3-2) to TRBJ2-5; no clear D. This CDR3 comprises 11 residues. V shed 1 base and J shed 5 bases, with 2 bases lying between them. In germline, CDR1 is LGHDT, CDR2 YNNKEL (reference sequence). In nucleotides, the CDR3 is TGTGCCAGCAGCCAAGGGGAGACCCAGTACTTC. Translation gives CASSQGETQYF.

The V and J genes are TRBV2 and TRBJ1-5; TRBD1 agrees at 9 bases. There are 16 residues in the CDR3. V was clipped by 5 bases and J by 4 bases; unmatched bases: 9. Per germline, CDR1 SNHLY and CDR2 FYNNEI. The CDR3 loop reads CASSLRQGGKNQPQHF. CDR3 nucleotide sequence: TGTGCCAGCAGTTTGCGACAGGGGGGAAAAAATCAGCCCCAGCATTTT.

The V and J genes are TRBV10-3 and TRBJ2-6; D is undetermined. V gave up 4 bases and J gave up 6 bases, with 4 bases separating them. In germline, CDR1 is ENHRY, CDR2 SYGVKD. The CDR3 totals 12 residues. The CDR3 DNA is TGTGCCATCAGTGGGCTGGCCAACGTCCTGACTTTC. It yields the protein CAISGLANVLTF.

The rearrangement joins TRBV30 to TRBJ1-5; a possible D gene is TRBD1 (5 bases). The length of the CDR3 is 15 residues. The V end lost 5 bases, the J end lost 6 bases, and 20 bases lay between the germline ends. CDR1 and CDR2 from the germline V gene are GTSNPN and SVGIG (reference sequence). CDR3 residues: CAWADNGLRGQPQHF. CDR3 DNA sequence: TGTGCCTGGGCGGATAATGGACTGAGGGGTCAGCCCCAGCATTTT.

This chain joins TRBV27 and TRBJ1-1; perhaps TRBD1 as D (5 bases). Germline loops: CDR1 MNHEY, CDR2 SMNVEV (reference sequence). Trimming took off 5 bases at V and 5 bases at J, with 18 bases between the two ends. The CDR3 is made up of 15 amino acids. Here the CDR3 DNA reads TGTGCCAGCAGTCCCCCAGGGCGGCCGGAGACTGAAGCTTTCTTT. This codes for CASSPPGRPETEAFF.

The rearrangement uses TRBV4-2 and TRBJ2-3, with TRBD2 matching over 10 bases. The CDR3 extends over 17 amino acids. The trim removed 0 bases at V and 4 bases at J, leaving 7 bases unmatched. From germline, CDR1 is LGHNA and CDR2 YNFKEQ. The CDR3 DNA sequence: TGTGCCAGCAGCCAAGATCAGGGGACTAGCGTGCCAGATACGCAGTATTTT. Amino acid sequence: CASSQDQGTSVPDTQYF.

The genes are TRBV3-1 (or the pseudogene TRBV3-2) and TRBJ2-7, with D perhaps TRBD1 or TRBD2 (6 bases each). The germline V gene encodes CDR1 LGHDT and CDR2 YNNKEL (reference sequence). CDR3 length equals 16 residues. V was cut by 0 bases and J by 5 bases, with 17 bases left in between. The CDR3 region has the DNA TGTGCCAGCAGCCAAGATTGGATGAGGGGGGTCCACGAGCAGTACTTC. It specifies CASSQDWMRGVHEQYF.

The sample holds one count of this clone. V and J are TRBV27 and TRBJ2-3; maybe TRBD2 (6 bases). This CDR3 contains 14 residues. V was shortened by 9 bases and J by 3 bases, with 16 bases between the two germline ends. Germline CDR1 reads MNHEY; CDR2 reads SMNVEV (reference sequence). In DNA, the CDR3 is TGTGCCAGTGGGCTACTTGGGGGGACAGATACGCAGTATTTT. This encodes CASGLLGGTDTQYF.

There are a few counts of this clone. The CDR3 DNA reads TGTGCCAGCAGCCCTACTAAGATTGAAGCTTTCTTT. This translates into CASSPTKIEAFF. The V and J genes are TRBV2 and TRBJ1-1, with no clear D. The CDR3 is 12 residues long. V shed 6 bases and J shed 7 bases, with 12 bases lying between them. The germline V gene has CDR1 SNHLY and CDR2 FYNNEI.

This rearrangement joins TRBV18 to TRBJ2-3; D unresolved. This CDR3 is built from 14 residues. Germline V gene data show CDR1 as KGHSH and CDR2 as LQKENI. Trimming pared 1 base from V and 3 bases from J, leaving 8 bases between. The CDR3 region is CASSPRASTDTQYF. The CDR3, as DNA: TGTGCCAGCTCACCACGGGCTAGTACAGATACGCAGTATTTT.

The chain uses TRBV3-1 (or the pseudogene TRBV3-2) and TRBJ1-5; D is unresolved. Trimming took off 3 bases at V and 3 bases at J, with 6 bases between the two ends. Germline V gene data show CDR1 as LGHDT and CDR2 as YNNKEL (reference sequence). The CDR3 covers 13 residues. CDR3 protein: CASSQGYNQPQHF. The DNA of the CDR3 is TGTGCCAGCAGCCAGGGGTACAATCAGCCCCAGCATTTT.